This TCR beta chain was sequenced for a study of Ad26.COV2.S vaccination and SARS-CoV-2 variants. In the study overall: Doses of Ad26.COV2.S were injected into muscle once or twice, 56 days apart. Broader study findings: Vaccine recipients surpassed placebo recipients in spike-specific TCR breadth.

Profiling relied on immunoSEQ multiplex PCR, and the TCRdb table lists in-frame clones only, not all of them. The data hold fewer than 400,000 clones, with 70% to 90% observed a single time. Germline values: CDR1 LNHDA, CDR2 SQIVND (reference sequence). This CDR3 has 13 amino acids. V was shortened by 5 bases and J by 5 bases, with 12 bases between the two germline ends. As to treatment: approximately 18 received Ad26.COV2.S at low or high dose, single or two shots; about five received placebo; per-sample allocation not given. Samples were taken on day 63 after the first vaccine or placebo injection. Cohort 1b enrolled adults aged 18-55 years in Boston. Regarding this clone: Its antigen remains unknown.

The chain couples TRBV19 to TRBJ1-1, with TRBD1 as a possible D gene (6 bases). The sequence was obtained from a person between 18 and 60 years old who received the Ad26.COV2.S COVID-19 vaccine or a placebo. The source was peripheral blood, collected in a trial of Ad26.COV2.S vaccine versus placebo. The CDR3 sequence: CASSGVGGTEAFF. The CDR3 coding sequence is TGTGCCAGTAGTGGGGTAGGGGGAACTGAAGCTTTCTTT.